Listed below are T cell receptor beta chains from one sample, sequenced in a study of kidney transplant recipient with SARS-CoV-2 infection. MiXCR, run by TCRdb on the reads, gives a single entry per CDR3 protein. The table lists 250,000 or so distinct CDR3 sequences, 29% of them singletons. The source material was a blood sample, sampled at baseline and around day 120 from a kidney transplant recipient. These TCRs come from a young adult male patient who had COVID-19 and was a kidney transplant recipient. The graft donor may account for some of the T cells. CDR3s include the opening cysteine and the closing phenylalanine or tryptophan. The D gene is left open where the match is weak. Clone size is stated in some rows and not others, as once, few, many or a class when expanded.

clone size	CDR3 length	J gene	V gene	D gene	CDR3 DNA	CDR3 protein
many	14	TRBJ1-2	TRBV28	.	TGTGCCAGCTATGTTGAGGACGGGAACTATGGCTACACCTTC	CASYVEDGNYGYTF
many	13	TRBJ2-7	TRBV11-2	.	TGTGCCAGCAGCTTGAACGTAGGGGACGAGCAGTACTTC	CASSLNVGDEQYF
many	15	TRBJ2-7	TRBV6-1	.	TGTGCCAGCAGTGAAGACGGGGGATTGGGGTACGAGCAGTACTTC	CASSEDGGLGYEQYF
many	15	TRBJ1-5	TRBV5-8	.	TGTGCCAGCAGCACCGGACTCCATAGCAATCAGCCCCAGCATTTT	CASSTGLHSNQPQHF
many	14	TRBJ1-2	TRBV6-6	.	TGTGCCAGCAGTTACTCAAGGGGTAACTATGGCTACACCTTC	CASSYSRGNYGYTF
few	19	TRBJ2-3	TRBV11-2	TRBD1	TGTGCCAGCAGCTTAGATCTTTTTACGGGACAGGATCACACAGATACGCAGTATTTT	CASSLDLFTGQDHTDTQYF
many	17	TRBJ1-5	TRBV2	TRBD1	TGTGCCAGCAGTGGGGGGAGGACAGGCAAGTTGAATCAGCCCCAGCATTTT	CASSGGRTGKLNQPQHF
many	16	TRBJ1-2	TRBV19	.	TGTGCCAGTAGTATACCCGGGACGGATTTTAACTATGGCTACACCTTC	CASSIPGTDFNYGYTF
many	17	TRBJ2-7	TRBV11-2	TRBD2	TGTGCCAGCAGCTTAGGCGGACTAGCGGGATACTCCTACGAGCAGTACTTC	CASSLGGLAGYSYEQYF
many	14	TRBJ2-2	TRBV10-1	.	TGCGCCAGCAGTGTGGGGATCAACACCGGGGAGCTGTTTTTT	CASSVGINTGELFF
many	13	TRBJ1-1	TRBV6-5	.	TGTGCCAGCAGTTACTCGAAAGGTTATGAAGCTTTCTTT	CASSYSKGYEAFF
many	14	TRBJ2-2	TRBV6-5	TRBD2	TGTGCCAGCAGAGCGGGAGAAGCTACCGGGGAGCTGTTTTTT	CASRAGEATGELFF
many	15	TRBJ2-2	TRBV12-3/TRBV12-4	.	TGTGCCAGCAGTTTAGTGGTTAGGGGACCCGGGGAGCTGTTTTTT	CASSLVVRGPGELFF
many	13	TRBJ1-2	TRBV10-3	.	TGTGCCATCAGTGTGGCGTCGGGCTATGGCTACACCTTC	CAISVASGYGYTF
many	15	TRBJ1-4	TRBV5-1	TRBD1	TGCGCCAGCAGCTCCCAGGGGGCTCGGGGTGAAAAACTGTTTTTT	CASSSQGARGEKLFF
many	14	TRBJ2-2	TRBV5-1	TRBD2	TGCGCCAGCAGCCACGGACTAGGGTCCGGGGAGCTGTTTTTT	CASSHGLGSGELFF
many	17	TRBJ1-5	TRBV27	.	TGTGCCAGCAGGCTTGGTGGGCAGGGAGGAGGCAATCAGCCCCAGCATTTT	CASRLGGQGGGNQPQHF
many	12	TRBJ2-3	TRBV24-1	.	TGTGCCACCGACCGGGGTACAGATACGCAGTATTTT	CATDRGTDTQYF
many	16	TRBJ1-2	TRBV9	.	TGTGCCAGCCAGTGTCAGTACTCAAGAAAGACCTATGGCTACACCTTC	CASQCQYSRKTYGYTF
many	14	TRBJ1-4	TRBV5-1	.	TGCGCCAGCAGCTTGGGGGCGGAGAATGAAAAACTGTTTTTT	CASSLGAENEKLFF
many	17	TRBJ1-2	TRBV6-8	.	TGTGCCAGCAGTGGGTATGGACGCTCTAGAAAGACCTATGGCTACACCTTC	CASSGYGRSRKTYGYTF
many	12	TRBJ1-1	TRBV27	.	TGTGCCAGCCGAGGGGGGGGTACTGAAGCTTTCTTT	CASRGGGTEAFF
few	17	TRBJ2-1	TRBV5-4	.	TGTGCCAGCAGCCAAGGGGGGGGAACGAGCTCCTACAATGAGCAGTTCTTC	CASSQGGGTSSYNEQFF
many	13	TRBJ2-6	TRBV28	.	TGTGCCATCCTTAGCTCTGGGGCCAACGTCCTGACTTTC	CAILSSGANVLTF
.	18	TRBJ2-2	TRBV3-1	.	TGTGCCAGCAGCGCAAGTAATCCCATTTCAGGCTCGACCGGGGAGCTGTTTTTT	CASSASNPISGSTGELFF
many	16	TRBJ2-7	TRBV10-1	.	TGCGCCAGCAGTGAGTTGAGAACGGCGAGCTCCTACGAGCAGTACTTC	CASSELRTASSYEQYF
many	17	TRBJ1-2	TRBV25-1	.	TGTGCCAGCAGTAGAAACACAGAACTGGGAAAGACCTATGGCTACACCTTC	CASSRNTELGKTYGYTF
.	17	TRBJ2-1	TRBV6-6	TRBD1	TGTGCCGGCAGTTCCAGAAAGACGGGACAGGGAGCCAATGAGCAGTTCTTC	CAGSSRKTGQGANEQFF
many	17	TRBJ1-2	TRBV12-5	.	TGTGCTAGTGGTAGAGCGGATTTGCAGGGAAAGACCTATGGCTACACCTTC	CASGRADLQGKTYGYTF
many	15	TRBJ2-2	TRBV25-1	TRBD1	TGTGCCCCCGGGACAGGGTTCGCGAACACCGGGGAGCTGTTTTTT	CAPGTGFANTGELFF
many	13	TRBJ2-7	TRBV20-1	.	TGCAGTGCCCGAGGGGTGGAATTCTACGAGCAGTACTTC	CSARGVEFYEQYF